Detailed here is one TCR beta chain. A few counts support this clone. The antigen it recognizes is unknown. Within one base of it there is no much larger clone, and no base qualities were kept. This specimen belongs to a study of immune characteristics of hereditary and idiopathic chronic pancreatitis. Background for the entire study: The study profiled local pancreatic immune cells and TCRbeta repertoires in hereditary and idiopathic chronic pancreatitis compared with control organ donor pancreases. The gDNA-based approach was selected because minimal in vitro experimental manipulation of pancreas-infiltrating T cells was involved. TCRbeta sequencing included a few control pancreases, about seven pancreases with hereditary chronic pancreatitis and about six pancreases with idiopathic chronic pancreatitis.

Pancreas tissue with chronic pancreatitis was obtained from patients having total pancreatectomy with islet autotransplantation (TPIAT). Included chronic pancreatitis patients had no known history of diabetes. For TCRbeta sequencing, genomic DNA was pulled straight from bulk pancreas tissue, skipping any T cell sorting. Pancreas tissues were collected consecutively from patients and organ donors at two US centers. V is cut back by 6 bases and J by 7 bases, with 9 bases in the junction unmatched. The CDR3, cysteine through phenylalanine, is 15 amino acids long. CDR3 DNA is the only sequence kept; it has 45 bases, read in frame from the first base. CDR1 is given as MNHEY and CDR2 as SVGAGI, both from the germline V gene. Library preparation employed the immunoSEQ multiplex PCR assay. The TCRbeta CDR3 region and neighboring sequences were amplified from pancreatic genomic DNA and then sequenced. In the paper's pipeline: Repertoire diversity was assessed as a mean normalized Shannon-Wiener index, together with productive clonality and counts of productive rearrangements. The nonparametric Mann-Whitney U test was used to compare repertoire metrics between the control and chronic pancreatitis groups. A clonotype counted as shared when its CDR3beta sequence had identical amino acid composition and length across subjects. In TCRdb, the immuneACCESS table is reduced to in-frame sequences with V and J assigned. These tables do not hold every clone; where another copy was compared, an unresolved V gene accounts for under half, and the others remain unexplained. That table furnishes V, J and clone size, whereas the DNA furnished D and trimming. Recorded for this sample are some 1,800 clones; about 73% of them occurred a single time. The biggest ten clones account for less than 50% of the sample.

Points the paper makes about the study in general: Differences in Vbeta-Jbeta gene family usage, including TRBV10, TRBV19, TRBV23 and TRBV5, were found between hereditary and idiopathic chronic pancreatitis. Because patient tissue could be obtained only at the time of TPIAT, immune findings may have been influenced by differences in disease duration. Among approximately 13 chronic pancreatitis patients, a positive correlation was found between numbers of productive TCR rearrangements and disease severity scores. Chronic pancreatitis caused by alcohol use was excluded from the study. Both chronic pancreatitis groups showed significantly increased TCRbeta repertoire diversity and reduced clonality versus controls.

The clonotype comes from a human donor with chronic pancreatitis. The chain was built from TRBV6-5 and TRBJ1-6, with 7 middle bases fitting TRBD1. The sample comprised pancreas tissue with hereditary chronic pancreatitis. The CDR3 region: CASRSGQLTNSPLHF. The DNA sequence is TGTGCCAGCAGATCGGGACAGCTTACAAATTCACCCCTCCACTTT.